This T cell receptor (beta chain) was profiled in a study of siplizumab effects on memory and regulatory T cells. Points from the study as a whole: In siplizumab conditions, mappable alloreactive CD4+ clones averaged about 69% Treg-derived, against 25% to 30% in controls. Unstimulated subset assignment was obtained for only a minor fraction of alloreactive clones.

V was clipped by 3 bases and J by 14 bases; unmatched bases: 7. This CDR3 is 11 amino acids long. Germline CDR1 SGHRS, CDR2 YFSETQ. Using immunoSEQ multiplex PCR, the repertoire was profiled, and TCRdb retains in-frame clones only, with some absent. This table has roughly 68,000 clones, approximately 97% appearing once. Points on this clone: No antigen is known for it.

The origin of this receptor is a human donor in good health. Sample: naive CD8+ T cells sorted from blood. V is TRBV5-1 and J is TRBJ2-5; the match to TRBD1 covers 7 bases. CDR3 coding DNA: TGCGCCAGCAGCTACACGGGACAGTCATACTTC. Protein: CASSYTGQSYF.